Listed here are 6 T cell receptor beta chains from one sample, sequenced in a study of T cells after posttransplantation cyclophosphamide. Generated by immunoSEQ multiplex PCR, the TCRdb table keeps only in-frame clones and is missing some. The table shows roughly 9,000 clones, with more than 70% occurring only once. Cyclophosphamide on days +3 and +4 followed busulfan-fludarabine conditioning and a marrow graft. Sequenced here: PBMCs, sampled after allogeneic stem cell transplant with posttransplant cyclophosphamide. These receptors were collected from a female patient in her 40s who received an allogeneic stem cell transplant from an unrelated donor, was CMV-positive, and had no GVHD. Some T cells may have originated in the graft donor.

V gene TRBV7-7 combines with J gene TRBJ2-1, with TRBD2 identical over 9 bases. The CDR3 consists of 15 residues. After removal of 6 bases from V and 9 bases from J, the junction contained 12 bases not matched to a gene. From germline, CDR1 is SSHAT and CDR2 FNYEAQ (reference sequence). CDR3 bases: TGTGCCAGCAGTCGACTCTCTAGCGGGGAATCTGAGCAGTTCTTC. Protein sequence: CASSRLSSGESEQFF.

The J gene is TRBJ2-7, the V gene TRBV4-3; 12 nucleotides agree with TRBD2. The CDR3 has 19 amino acids. V lost 0 bases to trimming and J lost 1 base; unmatched junction nucleotides: 10. Germline CDR1 is LGHNA and CDR2 is YSLEER. The DNA of the CDR3 is TGCGCCAGCAGCCAAGAGCCCCTACTAGCGGGGGGCCCATCCTACGAGCAGTACTTC. Translating it yields CASSQEPLLAGGPSYEQYF.

About this clone itself: The conserved closing phenylalanine or tryptophan is absent in this CDR3, likely reflecting a read error. No DNA is shown, since the ends of the CDR3 on it are uncertain; the CDR3 is the one TCRdb lists. The J gene is TRBJ2-7, the V gene TRBV20-1; no DNA check was done on the table's D call, TRBD1. Germline V CDR1 and CDR2: DFQATT, SNEGSKA (reference sequence). The CDR3 adds up to 11 amino acids, both ends counted. CDR3 sequence reads: CSARDIQGNSL.

The chain links TRBV11-2 to TRBJ1-5; 7 bases fit TRBD1. The junction had 5 bases not matched to a gene; V was cut back by 5 bases and J by 4 bases. This CDR3 has 14 amino acids. Germline V gene lookup returns CDR1 SGHAT and CDR2 FQNNGV. The CDR3 is CASSRPGGNQPQHF. CDR3 sequence (DNA): TGTGCCAGCAGCCGGCCAGGGGGGAATCAGCCCCAGCATTTT.

This chain connects TRBV9 to TRBJ2-5, with 7 nucleotides matching TRBD1. The CDR3 runs 16 residues. Looked up from germline, CDR1 is SGDLS and CDR2 is YYNGEE. V was pared by 0 bases and J by 5 bases, with 10 bases of the junction left unmatched. CDR3 sequence (DNA): TGTGCCAGCAGCGTAGTCCCCAGGGGGAGTGAGGAGACCCAGTACTTC. Its protein product is CASSVVPRGSEETQYF. The whole variable domain, filled in from reference TRBV9 and TRBJ2-5, reads DSGVTQTPKHLITATGQRVTLRCSPRSGDLSVYWYQQSLDQGLQFLIQYYNGEERAKGNILERFSAQQFPDLHSELNLSSLELGDSALYFCASSVVPRGSEETQYFGPGTRLLVL.

The rearrangement uses TRBV19 and TRBJ2-2, with D possibly being TRBD1 (5 bases). Germline values: CDR1 LNHDA, CDR2 SQIVND (reference sequence). The CDR3 extends over 14 amino acids. V was shortened by 7 bases and J by 4 bases, with 13 bases between the two germline ends. The CDR3 nucleotides read TGTGCCAGTACGCAGGGTGGAAGCACCGGGGAGCTGTTTTTT. It yields the protein CASTQGGSTGELFF. The whole variable domain, filled in from reference TRBV19 and TRBJ2-2, reads DGGITQSPKYLFRKEGQNVTLSCEQNLNHDAMYWYRQDPGQGLRLIYYSQIVNDFQKGDIAEGYSVSREKKESFPLTVTSAQKNPTAFYLCASTQGGSTGELFFGEGSRLTVL.